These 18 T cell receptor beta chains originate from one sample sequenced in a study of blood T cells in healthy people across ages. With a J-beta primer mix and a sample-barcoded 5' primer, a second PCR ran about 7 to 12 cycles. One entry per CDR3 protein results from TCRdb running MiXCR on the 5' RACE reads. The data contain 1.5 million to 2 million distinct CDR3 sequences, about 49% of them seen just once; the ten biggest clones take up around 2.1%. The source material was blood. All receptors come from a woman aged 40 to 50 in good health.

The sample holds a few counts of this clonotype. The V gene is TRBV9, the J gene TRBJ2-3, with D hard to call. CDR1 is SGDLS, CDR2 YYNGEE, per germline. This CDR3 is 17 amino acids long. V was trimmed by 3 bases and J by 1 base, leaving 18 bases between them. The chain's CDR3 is CASSGPAGRHGTDTQYF. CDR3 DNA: TGTGCCAGCAGCGGGCCCGCAGGTCGGCACGGCACAGATACGCAGTATTTT.

Here the CDR3 reads CASSFRGTGDTEQYF. The CDR3 DNA is TGTGCCAGCAGCTTCCGGGGGACAGGGGATACGGAGCAGTACTTC. The genes are TRBV5-6 and TRBJ2-4; TRBD1 matches at 10 bases. The CDR3 loop spans 15 amino acids. Germline V gene sequence: CDR1 SGHDT, CDR2 YYEEEE. J was trimmed by 13 bases and V by 2 bases; bases with no gene match: 12.

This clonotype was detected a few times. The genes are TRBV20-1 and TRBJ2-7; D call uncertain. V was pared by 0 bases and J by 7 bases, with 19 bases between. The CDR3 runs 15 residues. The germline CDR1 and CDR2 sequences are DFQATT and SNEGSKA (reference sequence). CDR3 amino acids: CSAREVTVQLGEQYF. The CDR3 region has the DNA TGCAGTGCTAGAGAGGTCACAGTCCAATTGGGAGAGCAGTACTTC.

CDR3 nucleotide sequence: TGTGCCAGCACGGGACAGGGCCCCATAGAGGAGCAGTACTTC. Translating gives CASTGQGPIEEQYF. The chain uses TRBV28 and TRBJ2-4; 9 bases match TRBD1. V shed 7 bases and J 13 bases; nucleotides not matched to a gene: 14. Germline CDR1 reads MDHEN; CDR2 reads SYDVKM. The CDR3 is 14 residues long. The full variable domain, its missing parts supplied by reference TRBV28 and TRBJ2-4, is DVKVTQSSRYLVKRTGEKVFLECVQDMDHENMFWYRQDPGLGLRLIYFSYDVKMKEKGDIPEGYSVSREKKERFSLILESASTNQTSMYLCASTGQGPIEEQYFGAGTRLSVL.

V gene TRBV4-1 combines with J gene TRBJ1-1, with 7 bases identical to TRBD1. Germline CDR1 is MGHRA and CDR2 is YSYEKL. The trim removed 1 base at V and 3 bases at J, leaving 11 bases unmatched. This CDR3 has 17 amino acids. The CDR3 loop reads CASSQGPRGRGYTEAFF. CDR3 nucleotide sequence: TGCGCCAGCAGCCAAGGACCTAGGGGGCGCGGGTACACTGAAGCTTTCTTT.

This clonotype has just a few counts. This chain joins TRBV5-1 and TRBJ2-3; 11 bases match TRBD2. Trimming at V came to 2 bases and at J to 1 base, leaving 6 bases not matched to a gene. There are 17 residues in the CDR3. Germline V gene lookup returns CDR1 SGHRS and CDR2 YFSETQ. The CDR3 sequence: CASSFIPGLAGTDTQYF. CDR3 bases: TGCGCCAGCAGCTTCATCCCGGGACTAGCGGGCACAGATACGCAGTATTTT.

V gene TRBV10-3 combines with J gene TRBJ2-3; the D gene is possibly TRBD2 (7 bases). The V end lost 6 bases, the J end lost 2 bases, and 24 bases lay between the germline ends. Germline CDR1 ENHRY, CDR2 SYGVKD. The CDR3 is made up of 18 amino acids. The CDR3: CAIRRGGPRDTDTDTQYF. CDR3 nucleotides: TGTGCCATCAGGAGGGGGGGCCCACGGGACACCGACACAGATACGCAGTATTTT.

CDR3 loop: CASSFKQGLNGEQYF. In nucleotides, the CDR3 is TGTGCCAGCAGTTTCAAACAGGGCCTCAACGGCGAGCAGTACTTC. The genes are TRBV7-8 and TRBJ2-7, with D tentatively TRBD1 (6 bases). Between the trimmed V and J ends, which lost 6 bases and 6 bases, there was a span of 21 bases. Per the germline V gene, CDR1 is SGHVS and CDR2 is FQNEAQ. This CDR3 comprises 15 residues.

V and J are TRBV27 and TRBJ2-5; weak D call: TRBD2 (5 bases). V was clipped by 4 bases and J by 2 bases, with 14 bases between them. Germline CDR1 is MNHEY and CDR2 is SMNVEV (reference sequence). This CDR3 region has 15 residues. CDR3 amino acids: CASSCVQDFQETQYF. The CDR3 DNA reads TGTGCCAGCAGTTGCGTCCAGGACTTTCAAGAGACCCAGTACTTC.

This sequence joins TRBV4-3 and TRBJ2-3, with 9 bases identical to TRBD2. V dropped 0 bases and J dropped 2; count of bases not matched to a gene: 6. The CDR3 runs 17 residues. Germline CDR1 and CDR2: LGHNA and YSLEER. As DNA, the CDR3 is TGCGCCAGCAGCCAAGATTTAGCGGGGGTTACCACAGATACGCAGTATTTT. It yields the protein CASSQDLAGVTTDTQYF.

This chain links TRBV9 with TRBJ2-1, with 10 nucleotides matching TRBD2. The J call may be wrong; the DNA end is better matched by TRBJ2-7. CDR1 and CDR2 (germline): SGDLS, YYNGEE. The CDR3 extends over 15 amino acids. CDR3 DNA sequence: TGTGCCAGCAGCGTACTTAGCGGGGGGCAAGTCGAGCAGTACTTC. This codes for CASSVLSGGQVEQYF.

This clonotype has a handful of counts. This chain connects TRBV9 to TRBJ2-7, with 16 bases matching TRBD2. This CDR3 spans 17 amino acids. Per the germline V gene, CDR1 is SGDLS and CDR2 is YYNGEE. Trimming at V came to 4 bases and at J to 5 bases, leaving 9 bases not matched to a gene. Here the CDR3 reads CASSLTGTSGGADEQYF. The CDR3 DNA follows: TGTGCCAGCAGCTTGACCGGGACTAGCGGGGGGGCGGACGAGCAGTACTTC.

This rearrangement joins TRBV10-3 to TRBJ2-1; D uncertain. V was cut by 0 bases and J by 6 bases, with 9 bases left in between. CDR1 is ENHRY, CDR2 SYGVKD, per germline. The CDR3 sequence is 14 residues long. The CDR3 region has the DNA TGTGCCATCAGTGAGTCAGTGACGGGCAATGAGCAGTTCTTC. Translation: CAISESVTGNEQFF.

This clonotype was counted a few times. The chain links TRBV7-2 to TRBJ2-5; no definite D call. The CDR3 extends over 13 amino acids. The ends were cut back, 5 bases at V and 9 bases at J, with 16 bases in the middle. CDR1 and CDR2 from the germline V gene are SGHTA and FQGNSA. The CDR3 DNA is TGTGCCAGCAGCCTGGCACAGTCGATTGCCCAGTACTTC. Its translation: CASSLAQSIAQYF.

The CDR3 protein is CASSVGVGPFYEQYF. DNA of the CDR3: TGTGCCAGCAGCGTAGGGGTGGGGCCATTCTACGAGCAGTACTTC. The J gene is TRBJ2-4, the V gene TRBV9; D is possibly TRBD1 (5 bases). The J call is doubtful: the DNA matches TRBJ2-7 better. CDR3 length equals 15 residues. The germline CDR1 and CDR2 sequences are SGDLS and YYNGEE.

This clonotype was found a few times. The CDR3, as DNA: TGTGCCAGCAGCTTTGGGAGGTCGAATCAGCCCCAGCATTTT. It encodes CASSFGRSNQPQHF. This chain uses TRBV7-2 with TRBJ1-5; D remains ambiguous. V was clipped by 3 bases and J by 4 bases, with 10 bases between them. Germline CDR1 is SGHTA and CDR2 is FQGNSA. The CDR3 totals 14 residues.

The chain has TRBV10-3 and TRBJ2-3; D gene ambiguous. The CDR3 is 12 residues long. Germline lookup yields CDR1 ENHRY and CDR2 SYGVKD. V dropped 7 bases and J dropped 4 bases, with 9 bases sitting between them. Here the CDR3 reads CAIKGSADTQYF. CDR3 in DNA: TGTGCCATCAAAGGTTCAGCAGATACGCAGTATTTT.

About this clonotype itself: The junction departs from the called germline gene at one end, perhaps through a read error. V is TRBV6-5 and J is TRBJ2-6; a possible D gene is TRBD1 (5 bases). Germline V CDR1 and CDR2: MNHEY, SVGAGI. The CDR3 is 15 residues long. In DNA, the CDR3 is TGTGCCAGCAGTTACGTAGACTCTGGGGCCAACGCCCTGACTTTC. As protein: CASSYVDSGANALTF.